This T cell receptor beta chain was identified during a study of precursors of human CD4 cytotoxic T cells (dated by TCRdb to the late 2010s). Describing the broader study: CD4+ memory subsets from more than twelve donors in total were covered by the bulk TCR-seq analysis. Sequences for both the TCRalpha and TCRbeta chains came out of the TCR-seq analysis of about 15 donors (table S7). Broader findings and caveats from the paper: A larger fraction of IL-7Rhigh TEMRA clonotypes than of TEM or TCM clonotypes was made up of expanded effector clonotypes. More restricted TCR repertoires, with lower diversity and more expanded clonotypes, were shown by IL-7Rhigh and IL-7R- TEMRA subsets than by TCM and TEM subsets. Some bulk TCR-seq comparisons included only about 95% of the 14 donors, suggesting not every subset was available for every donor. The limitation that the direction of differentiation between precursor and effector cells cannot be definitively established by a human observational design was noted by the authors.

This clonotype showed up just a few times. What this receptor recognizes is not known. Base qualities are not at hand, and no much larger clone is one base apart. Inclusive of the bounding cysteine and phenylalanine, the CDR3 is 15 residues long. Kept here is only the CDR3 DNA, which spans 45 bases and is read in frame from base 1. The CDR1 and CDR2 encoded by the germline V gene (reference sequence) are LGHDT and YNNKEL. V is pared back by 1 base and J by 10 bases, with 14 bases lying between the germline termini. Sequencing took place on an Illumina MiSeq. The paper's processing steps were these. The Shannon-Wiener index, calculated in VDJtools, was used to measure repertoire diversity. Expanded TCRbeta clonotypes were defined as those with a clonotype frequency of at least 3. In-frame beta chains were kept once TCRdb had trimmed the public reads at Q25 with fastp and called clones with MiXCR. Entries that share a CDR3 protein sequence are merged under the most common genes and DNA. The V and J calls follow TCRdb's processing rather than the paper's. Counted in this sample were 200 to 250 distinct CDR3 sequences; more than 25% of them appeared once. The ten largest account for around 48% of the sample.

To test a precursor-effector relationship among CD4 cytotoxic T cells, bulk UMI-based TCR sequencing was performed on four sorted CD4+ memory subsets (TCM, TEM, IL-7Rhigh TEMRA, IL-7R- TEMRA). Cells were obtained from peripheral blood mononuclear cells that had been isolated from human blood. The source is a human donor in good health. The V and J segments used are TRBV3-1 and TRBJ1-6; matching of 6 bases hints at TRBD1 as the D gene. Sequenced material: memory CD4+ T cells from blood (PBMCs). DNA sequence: TGTGCCAGCAGCCAAGGAGGGCAGGGGAGGTCACCCCTCCACTTT. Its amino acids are CASSQGGQGRSPLHF.